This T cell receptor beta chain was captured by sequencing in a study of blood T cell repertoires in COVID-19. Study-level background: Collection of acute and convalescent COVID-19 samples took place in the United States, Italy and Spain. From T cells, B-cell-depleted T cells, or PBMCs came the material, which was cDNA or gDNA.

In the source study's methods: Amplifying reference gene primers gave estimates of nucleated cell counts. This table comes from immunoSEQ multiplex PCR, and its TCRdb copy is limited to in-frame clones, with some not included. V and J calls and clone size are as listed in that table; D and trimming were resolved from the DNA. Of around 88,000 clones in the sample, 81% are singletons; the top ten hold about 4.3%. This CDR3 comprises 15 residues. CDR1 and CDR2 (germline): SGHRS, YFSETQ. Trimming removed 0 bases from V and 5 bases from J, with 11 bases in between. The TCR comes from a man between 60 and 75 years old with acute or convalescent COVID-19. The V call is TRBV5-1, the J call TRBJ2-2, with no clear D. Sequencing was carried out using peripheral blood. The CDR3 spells CASSLDPPPTGELFF. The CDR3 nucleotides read TGCGCCAGCAGCTTGGATCCCCCCCCAACCGGGGAGCTGTTTTTT.